This T cell receptor (beta chain) was observed in a study of blood T cell repertoires in COVID-19. At the level of the study: PBMCs, B-cell-depleted T cells, or T cells provided the cDNA or gDNA that made up the material.

Germline V gene lookup returns CDR1 SGHRS and CDR2 YFSETQ. The CDR3 is made up of 15 amino acids. The ends were cut back, 0 bases at V and 6 bases at J, with 15 bases in the middle. The authors' processing: The assay estimated nucleated cells by amplifying reference gene primers. Assay used: immunoSEQ multiplex PCR; TCRdb lists only in-frame clones, some missing. D and trimming were read from the DNA, whereas the V and J calls and clone size are those reported in that table. The sample records roughly 80,000 clones, roughly 80% being singletons. The sample was peripheral blood. The TCR sequence derives from a man older than 75 with acute or convalescent COVID-19. The chain joins TRBV5-1 to TRBJ1-1; D unclear. CDR3 residues: CASSLGSGYGPEAFF. The CDR3 DNA reads TGCGCCAGCAGCTTGGGTTCGGGGTATGGGCCTGAAGCTTTCTTT.